The rows below give T cell receptor beta chains drawn from one sample of a study of tumor-infiltrating lymphocytes in primary liver carcinoma. TCRdb analysed the multiplex PCR reads with MiXCR anew, one entry per CDR3 protein. The table has more than 150,000 distinct CDR3 sequences, around 60% seen once. The material sequenced was peripheral blood. All receptors derive from a man aged 40-49 years with primary liver carcinoma and hepatitis B virus infection. Each CDR3 is given with its conserved first and last residue. A D gene is named only where the DNA matches it firmly. Clone size appears in some rows only: once, few, many, or a class for an expanded clone.

cdr3_nt cdr3_aa clone_size d_call j_call v_call
TGTGCCAGTAGTCTTCATGTCGTCCCGGCGGAGACCCGGTACTTC CASSLHVVPAETRYF - - TRBJ2-5 TRBV11-2
TGTGCCAGTCTCGGGTCAGATACGCAGTATTTT CASLGSDTQYF few - TRBJ2-3 TRBV6-1
TGTGCCAGCAGCTTGAAAAACCAAGAGACCCAATACTTC CASSLKNQETQYF - - TRBJ2-5 TRBV5-4
TGTGCCAGCAGCACGGGACCGTCCTACGAGCAGTACTTC CASSTGPSYEQYF - - TRBJ2-7 TRBV5-6
TGTGCCAGCAGCCAAGTGTCCGTCAATGAGCAGTTCTTC CASSQVSVNEQFF many - TRBJ2-1 TRBV4-2
TGTGCCAGCAGCTTAGTCCCAGGGAAAGAGACTCAGTACTTC CASSLVPGKETQYF - - TRBJ2-5 TRBV7-8
TGTGCCAGCAGGCCGACTGATGAAGAGACCCAGTGCTTC CASRPTDEETQCF - - TRBJ2-5 TRBV6-2/TRBV6-3
TGTGCCAGCAGTCCCAGCCGCGAGTACCAAGGGACCCAGTACTTC CASSPSREYQGTQYF - - TRBJ2-5 TRBV11-2
TGTGCCAGCAGCCAAGGGCCTAGCGGCACAGATACACAGTATTTT CASSQGPSGTDTQYF - TRBD2 TRBJ2-3 TRBV12-3/TRBV12-4
TGTGCCAGCAGCTTACAGGGTGACTATAATTCACCCCTCCACTTT CASSLQGDYNSPLHF few - TRBJ1-6 TRBV7-8
TGTGCCAGTAGTTACCAACTAGACAGGACCGTCGAGCAGTACTTC CASSYQLDRTVEQYF few - TRBJ2-7 TRBV6-5
TGTGCCAGCAGCCGAGACAGGGGCAACGAGCAGTACTTC CASSRDRGNEQYF few TRBD1 TRBJ2-7 TRBV6-5
TGCGCCAGCAGCCTCCCGGACAATGAGGAGTACAAGCAGTACTTC CASSLPDNEEYKQYF - - TRBJ2-7 TRBV4-1
TGTGCCAGCAGCCTCCGGACTAGCGGGGGTCAAGAGACCCAGTACTTC CASSLRTSGGQETQYF - TRBD2 TRBJ2-5 TRBV11-2
TGTGCCAGCAGCCCGACAGGGGGGGCCCCTAATACGCAGTATTTT CASSPTGGAPNTQYF many TRBD1 TRBJ2-3 TRBV11-1
TGTGCTAGCAGCTACCTTCTCCACGGGGAGCTGTTTTTT CASSYLLHGELFF - - TRBJ2-2 TRBV5-6
TGCGCCAGCAGTGAAGAGGGGTCCTACGAGCAGTACTTC CASSEEGSYEQYF - - TRBJ2-7 TRBV10-1
TGCAGCGTCGAGGGGTGGGGGGAATACGAGCAGTACTTC CSVEGWGEYEQYF few - TRBJ2-7 TRBV29-1
TGTGCCAGCAGTTCCCCTTTTACTGGGACAGCCTACGAGCAGTACTTC CASSSPFTGTAYEQYF - TRBD1 TRBJ2-7 TRBV28
TGCGCCAGCAGCCAGCTCGGGACAGGGATTACAGATACGCAGTATTTT CASSQLGTGITDTQYF few TRBD1 TRBJ2-3 TRBV4-1
TGCGCCAGCAGTGAGTGGATTTCACCCCTCCACTTT CASSEWISPLHF many - TRBJ1-6 TRBV10-2
TGTGCCACCAATGCGAAAAGGGAGGCCGGGGAGCTGTTTTTT CATNAKREAGELFF many - TRBJ2-2 TRBV10-3
TGTGCCAGTAGCTGGAGGGACCGATACACAGAAACGCAGTATTTT CASSWRDRYTETQYF - - TRBJ2-3 TRBV7-9
TGTACCAGCAGCTTAACCGACGGAGTCTACGGCCAGTACTTC CTSSLTDGVYGQYF - - TRBJ2-7 TRBV11-2
TGTGCCAGCAGCTTGTCAGGTGAGCAGTACTTC CASSLSGEQYF - - TRBJ2-7 TRBV11-2
TGTGCCAGCAGAACAGGAGGGGAATGGAACGAGCAGTACTTC CASRTGGEWNEQYF few - TRBJ2-7 TRBV6-5
TGTGCCTGGAGTCTAACGGCCCGGGGGCTGTTTTTT CAWSLTARGLFF - - TRBJ2-2 TRBV30
TGTGCCAGTCTACAGGGGGCAAGTGGAAACTATGGCTACACCTTC CASLQGASGNYGYTF - TRBD1 TRBJ1-2 TRBV6-1
TGTGCCAGCAGCTCGTCTGGGACTCGCGCAGATACGCAGTATTTT CASSSSGTRADTQYF few - TRBJ2-3 TRBV7-9
TGTGCCAGCAGTGAGCAACACTTCGACAATGAGCAGTTCTTC CASSEQHFDNEQFF few - TRBJ2-1 TRBV6-1
TGTGCCTGGAGTGTCGCGGACACCGGGGAGCTGTTTTTT CAWSVADTGELFF once - TRBJ2-2 TRBV30
TGTGCCAGCGGCTTGGCCGGGGACAACTATGGCTACACCTTC CASGLAGDNYGYTF - - TRBJ1-2 TRBV5-4
TGCGCCAGCAGCCAAGAAAGGACATGTGAAAAACTGTTTTTT CASSQERTCEKLFF - - TRBJ1-4 TRBV4-1
TGTGCCAGCAGCTTTTTGGGGACAGTAGGAGGAGAGACCCAGTACTTC CASSFLGTVGGETQYF few TRBD1 TRBJ2-5 TRBV5-5
TGTGCCAGCAGCGGGAGTGACACTGAAGATTTCTTT CASSGSDTEDFF - - TRBJ1-1 TRBV5-5
TGTGCCATCAGTGGGGCTCGCACTTTGACCTACGAGCAGTACTTC CAISGARTLTYEQYF few - TRBJ2-7 TRBV10-3